This record looks at one T cell receptor (beta chain) sequence and its context. This clonotype has just one count. Its antigen remains unidentified. Because it lacks the conserved phenylalanine or tryptophan at the end, this CDR3 is likely a read error. The data belong to a study of T cells of healthy individuals listed by TCRdb under 2018. Trimming removed 1 base from V and 0 bases from J, leaving 19 bases between the germline ends. The CDR3 totals 18 residues, both ends included. Solely the CDR3 DNA is kept, with 54 bases framed from the first base. CDR1 DFQATT and CDR2 SNEGSKA are derived from the germline V gene (reference sequence). The library was obtained by 5' RACE. The instrument given in TCRdb is Illumina MiSeq. TCRdb reran the public reads through fastp at Q25 and MiXCR, keeping productive beta chains. Merged by CDR3 protein, the rows form single entries marked with the most common genes and DNA. The sample yields 60,000 to 75,000 distinct CDR3 sequences; around 16% were counted once. The ten largest make up about 4.3% of the sample.

This TCR was sampled from a human donor in good health. Here the chain combines TRBV20-1 and TRBJ2-1; TRBD2 could be the D gene, as 5 bases match. The DNA sequence follows: TGCAGTGCTAGAGGGGCGTTGTTTCGGAGCGGCTCCTACAATGAGCAGTTCCTC. It is translated as CSARGALFRSGSYNEQFL.